Listed here are 8 T cell receptor beta chains from one sample, sequenced in a study of vaccination and CD4 T cells after COVID-19. Treatment here: roughly 11-day PBMC culture with coronavirus spike peptide pools or control peptides (ViraFEST assay). What these receptors recognize is not known. The study sequenced cultured CD4+ T cell DNA using the Oncomine TCR Beta short-read assay. TCRdb redid the calling of the PCR reads with MiXCR, one entry per CDR3 protein. The table lists 10,000 to 15,000 distinct CDR3 sequences, about 74% of them singletons. The sequenced sample was CD4+ T cells from blood, cultured in vitro, obtained after SARS-CoV-2 vaccination. Receptors were obtained from a human donor who received a COVID-19 vaccine.

This chain joins TRBV6-1 and TRBJ1-2; D unclear. The CDR3 runs to 15 residues. Trimming took 6 bases from V and 0 from J, leaving 14 bases between them. Germline V lookup: CDR1 MNHNS, CDR2 SASEGT. For the CDR3, the DNA is TGTGCCAGCAGCAGAGGACGGCTAGCTAACTATGGCTACACCTTC. Residues: CASSRGRLANYGYTF.

Only one count was recorded for this clonotype. The chain uses TRBV11-3 and TRBJ2-7; no reliable D call. The germline V and J ends were trimmed by 3 bases and 6 bases, with 9 bases remaining between them. Per the germline V gene, CDR1 is SGHNT and CDR2 is YENEEA. This CDR3 spans 12 amino acids. Here the CDR3 reads CASSFWAGEQYF. CDR3 nucleotide sequence: TGTGCCAGCAGCTTTTGGGCAGGCGAGCAGTACTTC. The variable domain in full, with the rest retrieved from reference TRBV11-3 and TRBJ2-7, is EAGVVQSPRYKIIEKKQPVAFWCNPISGHNTLYWYLQNLGQGPELLIRYENEEAVDDSQLPKDRFSAERLKGVDSTLKIQPAELGDSAVYLCASSFWAGEQYFGPGTRLTVT.

The chain combines TRBV24-1 with TRBJ2-3; TRBD2 matches 12 bases. Germline V gene data show CDR1 as KGHDR and CDR2 as SFDVKD. This CDR3 comprises 15 residues. J lost 1 base, V lost 8 bases, and 3 bases had no gene match. This CDR3 reads CATTSGGGGTDTQYF. The CDR3 DNA follows: TGTGCCACCACTAGCGGGGGGGGGGGCACAGATACGCAGTATTTT.

J is TRBJ1-1 and V is TRBV19; 10 bases match TRBD1. Germline loops: CDR1 LNHDA, CDR2 SQIVND (reference sequence). The CDR3 length is 13 residues. Trimming took 4 bases from V and 4 from J; bases not matched to a gene: 0. CDR3 sequence (DNA): TGTGCCAGTAGTAGGACAGGGGGCACTGAAGCTTTCTTT. Translating gives CASSRTGGTEAFF.

The gene calls are TRBV19 and TRBJ1-6; TRBD1 agrees at 10 bases. The CDR3 totals 17 residues. V gave up 1 base and J gave up 10 bases; unmatched junction bases: 10. Per the germline V gene, CDR1 is LNHDA and CDR2 is SQIVND (reference sequence). The CDR3 DNA sequence: TGTGCCAGTAGTATAGTCCTGCGACAGGGGGCCGGATCACCCCTCCACTTT. Residues: CASSIVLRQGAGSPLHF.

V gene TRBV10-1 combines with J gene TRBJ2-1, with D possibly TRBD1 on 6 matching bases. Germline CDR1 WNHNN, CDR2 SYGVQD (reference sequence). This CDR3 has 16 amino acids. Trimming removed 6 bases at V and 0 bases at J, with 15 bases between. CDR3 sequence reads: CASRATRGYSYNEQFF. As DNA, the CDR3 is TGCGCCAGCAGAGCCACCAGGGGTTACTCCTACAATGAGCAGTTCTTC.

The rearrangement links TRBV2 to TRBJ2-7, with D perhaps matching TRBD1 (6 bases). The CDR3 spans 13 residues. The germline V gene encodes CDR1 SNHLY and CDR2 FYNNEI. V was clipped by 7 bases and J by 7 bases, with 17 bases between them. CDR3 protein: CASIRETGWEQYF. The CDR3 DNA is TGTGCCAGCATCAGAGAAACAGGGTGGGAGCAGTACTTC. The full variable domain, completed using reference TRBV2 and TRBJ2-7, is EPEVTQTPSHQVTQMGQEVILRCVPISNHLYFYWYRQILGQKVEFLVSFYNNEISEKSEIFDDQFSVERPDGSNFTLKIRSTKLEDSAMYFCASIRETGWEQYFGPGTRLTVT.

The chain couples TRBV19 to TRBJ2-5; D is uncertain. CDR1 is LNHDA, CDR2 SQIVND, per germline (reference sequence). The CDR3 runs 14 residues. V dropped 4 bases and J dropped 5 bases, with 14 bases sitting between them. In DNA, the CDR3 is TGTGCCAGTAGTAGTATCTTGGGGAAGGAGACCCAGTACTTC. Translated: CASSSILGKETQYF.